Reported below is one T cell receptor (beta chain). Its antigen remains undetermined. Base quality data are lacking; no much larger clone is found one base away. The treatment or condition label, as the study defines it: live attenuated yellow fever vaccine strain. At each blood-draw timepoint, two biological replicates of bulk PBMCs were collected. PBMCs were isolated from peripheral blood using a standard Ficoll-Paque protocol. RNA was extracted with TriZol from bulk PBMCs, CD4 and CD8 fractions, and dextramer-positive and dextramer-negative fractions. This record belongs to a study of T cells after yellow fever vaccination (dated by TCRdb to the late 2010s). Describing the broader study: Libraries from fractions with low cell numbers were prepared with the SMART-Seq v4 Ultra Low Input RNA kit. Bulk TCR alpha and beta repertoires were sequenced longitudinally to track T-cell clones before and after primary and booster YFV17D yellow fever vaccination. Two healthy male donors, one aged 18 to 30 and one aged 30 to 40 years, made up the cohort. Bulk PBMC replicates and cell subsets were isolated from blood drawn at multiple timepoints before and after both primary and secondary immunization.

TCR cDNA was synthesized by 5'RACE template switching, which introduced a universal primer site and unique molecular identifiers. Priming of cDNA synthesis was performed from both the TCR alpha and TCR beta constant segments. Library amplification involved two PCR steps, and the second step added sample barcodes and sequencing adapters. Sequencing of the libraries was done on either Illumina HiSeq 2500 (2x100 bp) or NovaSeq (2x150 bp). Per the authors' processing: MIGEC was used to demultiplex reads and collapse the reads into UMI consensus sequences, and MiXCR was used for V(D)J alignment. Vaccine-responding clonotypes were defined with edgeR using replicate PBMC samples, requiring FDR below 0.01 and a log2 fold change above 5 up to day 15. Bulk clonotypes were assigned CD4 or CD8 identity according to which sequenced CD4 or CD8 repertoire held them at higher abundance. TCRdb handled the public reads itself, with Q25 trimming in fastp and clone calling in MiXCR, and kept productive beta chains. Rows with a matching CDR3 protein are joined into one entry that keeps the most common DNA and genes. V and J calls and clone size were set by TCRdb, not the authors. The sample table holds around 340,000 distinct CDR3 sequences, of which over 8% were seen once. Together, the top ten hold roughly 18% of the sample.

V loses 1 base, J loses 7 bases, and the germline ends lie 5 bases apart. Its CDR3 holds 11 amino acids, cysteine through phenylalanine. The read is trimmed to its CDR3 DNA, 33 bases read in frame from base 1. Via the germline V gene, CDR1 is SQVTM and CDR2 ANQGSEA. Results and caveats for the whole study, not just this receptor: Because abundant contaminating clonotypes from the bulk population could be contained in FACS-sorted repertoires, computational filtering was required. Because only a couple of donors were included in the study, the extent to which the findings can be generalized is limited. The secondary T-cell response was found to be weaker but faster than the primary response, with a peak reached on day 5 rather than on day 15. Most clones expanded after primary vaccination (roughly 96% of CD4 and 70% to 90% of CD8) were re-detected after the booster, suggesting that broad memory maintenance occurred. A small fraction of clonotypes showed up in both the CD4 and CD8 compartments, probably as a result of convergent recombination.

This specimen consisted of PBMCs, obtained on the day of the first yellow fever vaccination. The sequence joins TRBV29-1 to TRBJ2-1; the D gene assignment is ambiguous. This TCR came from a man aged 18 to 30 who received the YFV17D yellow fever vaccine. The CDR3 has the sequence CSVEAGNEQFF. The nucleotides read TGCAGCGTTGAAGCGGGTAATGAGCAGTTCTTC.